This T cell receptor beta chain was recovered during a study of blood T cell repertoires in COVID-19. Study information: Sites in the United States, Italy and Spain provided acute and convalescent COVID-19 samples. PBMCs, B-cell-depleted T cells, or T cells were the source of the cDNA or gDNA that made up the material.

Per the study methods: Reference gene primer amplification gave nucleated cell count estimates. Profiled with immunoSEQ multiplex PCR; TCRdb holds only in-frame clones, not every one. From that table come the V and J calls and clone size; the DNA was used to work out D and trimming. The sample carries under 85,000 clones, 88% recorded once. Source material: peripheral blood. This sequence was found in a man in his 70s with acute or convalescent COVID-19.

The CDR3 is CASSLAPTGYGNTIYF. CDR3 in DNA: TGTGCCAGCAGCTTAGCGCCCACAGGGTATGGAAACACCATATATTTT. The chain recombines TRBV7-2 with TRBJ1-3; maybe TRBD1 (6 bases). Germline V gene data show CDR1 as SGHTA and CDR2 as FQGNSA. This CDR3 has 16 residues. Deletions cut 0 bases from V and 3 bases from J, with 12 bases between.